This T cell receptor beta chain was captured in a study of shared clonotypes between healthy human individuals. The CDR3 is 16 amino acids. V lost 1 base and J lost 2, with 14 bases in between. Germline V gene data show CDR1 as LGHNA and CDR2 as YSLEER. As processed by the authors: Filtering differed for immunoSEQ, which gave only junction sequences without quality scores. This table comes from immunoSEQ multiplex PCR, and its TCRdb copy is limited to in-frame clones, with some not included. From that table come the V and J calls and clone size; the DNA was used to work out D and trimming. The sample lists some 480,000 clones, 70% to 80% seen once, with approximately 12% in the top ten. This clone was seen just once.

The source material was PBMCs. The gene calls are TRBV4-3 and TRBJ2-5; the D call may be TRBD1 or TRBD2 (5 bases each). This receptor was identified in a middle-aged woman in good health. Some clones in this sample may be carry-over from other donors' samples. CDR3 residues: CASSQGTGTGQETQYF. As DNA, the CDR3 is TGCGCCAGCAGCCAAGGGACCGGGACGGGGCAAGAGACCCAGTACTTC.